The 19 T cell receptor beta chains listed next were all sequenced from one sample in a study of neoadjuvant anti-PD-1 for oral cavity cancer. Data came from immunoSEQ multiplex PCR; TCRdb stores just in-frame clones and leaves some out. The table records about 24,000 clones, 26% of them present only once. Indicated time point: after neoadjuvant nivolumab, at surgical resection. The starting material was tumor tissue, obtained after nivolumab (anti-PD-1) treatment. These receptors all come from a person aged 40-85 years with oral cavity squamous cell carcinoma.

This clone showed up just a few times. The rearrangement uses TRBV11-2 and TRBJ2-5; a weak D match, TRBD2 (6 bases). Germline lookup yields CDR1 SGHAT and CDR2 FQNNGV. The CDR3 has 15 residues. Trimming removed 4 bases from V and 5 bases from J, with 17 bases in between. CDR3: CASSSRPTSMETQYF. DNA of the CDR3: TGTGCCAGCAGCTCCCGCCCCACTAGCATGGAGACCCAGTACTTC.

This clone was seen repeatedly, ten times or more. The chain couples TRBV27 to TRBJ1-3, with D hard to call. The length of the CDR3 is 15 residues. Germline-derived CDR1 and CDR2 are MNHEY and SMNVEV (reference sequence). Trimming cost V 4 bases and J 0 bases, with 10 bases left between them. CDR3 amino acids: CASSSTGISGNTIYF. The CDR3 coding sequence is TGTGCCAGCAGTTCGACCGGGATCTCTGGAAACACCATATATTTT.

This clone was observed at least ten times. V is TRBV7-2 and J is TRBJ1-3; weak D call: TRBD1 (6 bases). V was pared by 5 bases and J by 0 bases, with 20 bases between. The CDR3 contains 18 residues. The V gene's germline CDR1 is SGHTA and CDR2 FQGNSA. CDR3 nucleotide sequence: TGTGCCAGCAGCCCTGCTACAGGGAGGACAAGCTCTGGAAACACCATATATTTT. It encodes CASSPATGRTSSGNTIYF.

This clone occurred a few times. The rearrangement uses TRBV30 and TRBJ2-5, with 9 bases aligning to TRBD2. With V trimmed by 5 bases and J by 5 bases, 12 bases remained unmatched. From germline, CDR1 is GTSNPN and CDR2 SVGIG (reference sequence). The CDR3 totals 15 residues. The CDR3 region has the DNA TGTGCCTGGGGGCTAGCGGGGTCCAGGCTGGAGACCCAGTACTTC. This translates into CAWGLAGSRLETQYF.

The CDR3 region has the DNA TGCAGCGTTGAAGAGGACCGGGCGACTAGCGGGGGCGAGAATGAGCAGTTCTTC. It codes for CSVEEDRATSGGENEQFF. The V and J genes are TRBV29-1 and TRBJ2-1; 12 nucleotides match TRBD2. The CDR3 has 18 amino acids. V shed 0 bases, J shed 7 bases, and the junction held 13 bases outside the gene matches. Germline V lookup: CDR1 SQVTM, CDR2 ANQGSEA.

The chain links TRBV19 to TRBJ2-5; TRBD1 matches 8 bases. The CDR3 covers 14 residues. Germline CDR1 LNHDA, CDR2 SQIVND (reference sequence). V gave up 4 bases and J gave up 2 bases; unmatched junction bases: 3. The CDR3 region is CASSRQGRQETQYF. CDR3 nucleotides: TGTGCCAGTAGTAGACAGGGGCGACAAGAGACCCAGTACTTC.

This clone appeared a few times. V gene TRBV7-6 combines with J gene TRBJ2-5; no firm D call. The CDR3 has 13 amino acids. The V gene lost 2 bases and the J gene lost 5 bases, with 9 bases spanning the gap. The V gene's germline CDR1 is SGHVS and CDR2 FNYEAQ. This CDR3 is CASSLNVAETQYF. The CDR3 DNA sequence: TGTGCCAGCAGCTTAAACGTCGCGGAGACCCAGTACTTC.

The rearrangement links TRBV6-6 to TRBJ2-7; 7 bases are shared with TRBD1. CDR3 length: 13 amino acids. V gave up 4 bases and J gave up 3 bases; unmatched junction bases: 3. The germline CDR1 and CDR2 sequences are MNHNY and SVGAGI (reference sequence). CDR3 sequence: CASSWAGGYEQYF. CDR3 sequence (DNA): TGTGCCAGCAGTTGGGCAGGGGGCTACGAGCAGTACTTC.

This clone occurred many times. The chain recombines TRBV5-1 with TRBJ2-1, with 12 bases lining up with TRBD2. Trimming cost V 1 base and J 7 bases; bases outside gene matches: 3. The CDR3 totals 15 residues. Germline V gene sequence: CDR1 SGHRS, CDR2 YFSETQ. The CDR3: CASSLTSGRPNEQFF. Written as DNA, the CDR3 is TGCGCCAGCAGCTTGACTAGCGGGAGGCCTAATGAGCAGTTCTTC.

The V call is TRBV5-8, the J call TRBJ2-7; 9 nucleotides line up with TRBD1. The germline gives CDR1 SGHTS, CDR2 YDEGEE. The CDR3 runs 13 residues. V shed 4 bases and J 3 bases; nucleotides not matched to a gene: 2. The chain's CDR3 is CASSKGQGYEQYF. In nucleotides, the CDR3 is TGTGCCAGCAGCAAGGGACAGGGCTACGAGCAGTACTTC.

The rearrangement links TRBV28 to TRBJ1-5; perhaps TRBD1 as D (5 bases). V lost 6 bases, J lost 2 bases, and 14 bases lay in between. There are 15 residues in the CDR3. Germline CDR1 MDHEN, CDR2 SYDVKM. CDR3 DNA sequence: TGTGCCAGCAGGCCTCTGGACACTGGCAATCAGCCCCAGCATTTT. It specifies CASRPLDTGNQPQHF.

There are a few counts of this clone. V and J are TRBV9 and TRBJ1-3; D is ambiguous. CDR1 SGDLS and CDR2 YYNGEE come from the germline V gene. Trimming stripped 0 bases from V and 0 bases from J, with 7 bases between. This CDR3 comprises 15 residues. The CDR3 nucleotides read TGTGCCAGCAGCGTAGGTAAAGACTCTGGAAACACCATATATTTT. Its protein is CASSVGKDSGNTIYF.

The chain has TRBV29-1 and TRBJ2-2; D is possibly TRBD2 (6 bases). The CDR3 runs 15 residues. The germline V and J ends were trimmed by 7 bases and 0 bases, with 15 bases remaining between them. Germline V gives CDR1 SQVTM, CDR2 ANQGSEA. Written as DNA, the CDR3 is TGCAGCGCCTACCTGGGACTCACGAACACCGGGGAGCTGTTTTTT. It encodes CSAYLGLTNTGELFF.

The rearrangement joins TRBV19 to TRBJ2-3, with TRBD1 matching 8 bases. This CDR3 is built from 14 residues. J gave up 5 bases and V 4 bases, and 5 bases lay outside the gene matches. Germline CDR1 and CDR2: LNHDA and SQIVND (reference sequence). CDR3 amino acids: CASSRGQAIDTQYF. The DNA of the CDR3 is TGTGCCAGTAGTAGGGGACAGGCTATAGATACGCAGTATTTT.

This clone was seen more than once but under ten times. The chain employs TRBV11-2 and TRBJ1-1; 8 bases agree with TRBD1. Germline trimming cut 3 bases from V and 6 bases from J; bases unmatched to any gene: 3. This CDR3 region has 13 residues. Germline loops: CDR1 SGHAT, CDR2 FQNNGV. The CDR3 region has the DNA TGTGCCAGCAGCTTGACAGGGGAGGCTGAAGCTTTCTTT. Protein sequence: CASSLTGEAEAFF.

The chain combines TRBV19 with TRBJ2-7; no definite D call. V lost 5 bases, J lost 7 bases, and 24 bases lay in between. Germline V CDR1 and CDR2: LNHDA, SQIVND (reference sequence). The CDR3 is made up of 16 amino acids. This CDR3 is CASSVPSTGGSREQYF. The CDR3 region has the DNA TGTGCCAGTAGTGTACCTTCGACCGGTGGCTCTAGGGAGCAGTACTTC.

This clone was counted only a few times. The chain joins TRBV9 to TRBJ1-5; D is ambiguous. CDR1 is SGDLS and CDR2 is YYNGEE in the germline V gene. CDR3 size: 12 residues. V gave up 5 bases and J gave up 9 bases, with 12 bases separating them. Written as DNA, the CDR3 is TGTGCCAGCAGTTACCCCGGTGGGCCCCAGCATTTT. It yields the protein CASSYPGGPQHF.

There are many counts of this clone. The J gene is TRBJ2-2, the V gene TRBV4-2; 10 bases match TRBD2. The CDR3 contains 17 residues. After removal of 4 bases from V and 1 base from J, the junction contained 6 bases not matched to a gene. Germline values: CDR1 LGHNA, CDR2 YNFKEQ. The CDR3 is CASSRPAGGMNTGELFF. The CDR3 bases are TGTGCCAGCAGCCGACCAGCGGGAGGGATGAACACCGGGGAGCTGTTTTTT.

This clone was seen a handful of times. This chain uses TRBV9 with TRBJ2-1; D gene uncertain. V was clipped by 0 bases and J by 1 base, with 5 bases between them. Germline V lookup: CDR1 SGDLS, CDR2 YYNGEE. The CDR3 covers 14 residues. CDR3 sequence reads: CASSVGLSYNEQFF. The CDR3 DNA follows: TGTGCCAGCAGCGTAGGCTTGTCCTACAATGAGCAGTTCTTC.